The 16 T cell receptor beta chains presented below share a single source sample, sequenced in a study of T cells expressing NK-cell markers. TCRdb re-called the 5' RACE reads and catalogs CDR3 proteins one per entry, DNA excluded. Its clone listing holds approximately 440,000 distinct CDR3 sequences. The sequencing input was blood T cells: a sorted CD56 or NKG2C T cell subset, CD4+ or CD8+ T cells, or bulk PBMC T cells (not recorded which). These receptors originate from a woman between 50 and 59 years old in good health.

V and J are TRBV6-1 and TRBJ1-1; TCRdb reports TRBD1, a call that lacks DNA to check it against. The CDR3 runs to 14 residues. Germline lookup yields CDR1 MNHNS and CDR2 SASEGT. This chain's CDR3 is CASSENRGGTEAFF.

The CDR3 reads CASSLKTGFGETQYF. The V call is TRBV5-1, the J call TRBJ2-5; with no DNA, the TCRdb D assignment of TRBD1 cannot be verified. The CDR3 has 15 residues. CDR1 is SGHRS and CDR2 is YFSETQ in the germline V gene.

The chain recombines TRBV4-1 with TRBJ1-1. Germline V gives CDR1 MGHRA, CDR2 YSYEKL. CDR3 length: 13 amino acids. This chain's CDR3 is CASSGRGHTEAFF.

The CDR3 sequence is CASRLAEYTDTQYF. The rearrangement uses TRBV2 and TRBJ2-3; the D gene TCRdb calls, TRBD2, cannot be checked with no DNA. The CDR3 loop spans 14 amino acids. CDR1 is SNHLY and CDR2 is FYNNEI in the germline V gene.

This chain uses TRBV7-8 with TRBJ2-5; there is no DNA to check the TCRdb D call of TRBD2. CDR1 and CDR2 (germline): SGHVS, FQNEAQ. The CDR3 spans 17 residues. The CDR3 is CASSSGLAGRKVETQYF.

This chain links TRBV3-1 with TRBJ2-7. The CDR3 has 12 residues. Germline CDR1 and CDR2: LGHDT and YNNKEL (reference sequence). The CDR3 is CASSRAGTKQYF.

This chain joins TRBV30 and TRBJ1-1; absent DNA, TCRdb's TRBD1 call cannot be checked. The CDR3 is 12 amino acids. Germline V CDR1 and CDR2: GTSNPN, SVGIG (reference sequence). The CDR3 here is CAWIGGNTEAFF. The variable domain in full, completed from reference TRBV30 and TRBJ1-1, reads SQTIHQWPATLVQPVGSPLSLECTVEGTSNPNLYWYRQAAGRGLQLLFYSVGIGQISSEVPQNLSASRPQDRQFILSSKKLLLSDSGFYLCAWIGGNTEAFFGQGTRLTVV.

The V and J genes are TRBV6-4 and TRBJ2-3; the D call from TCRdb, TRBD2, cannot be confirmed without DNA. The germline gives CDR1 MRHNA, CDR2 SNTAGT. The CDR3 contains 16 residues. The CDR3 reads CASAGLAGGGSDTQYF.

The rearrangement uses TRBV5-1 and TRBJ2-7. The length of the CDR3 is 15 residues. Germline CDR1 and CDR2: SGHRS and YFSETQ. CDR3 loop: CASSLGDVWAYEQYF.

The rearrangement joins TRBV27 to TRBJ2-1; the D call of TRBD1 rests on TCRdb alone, since no DNA is present to check it. Germline lookup yields CDR1 MNHEY and CDR2 SMNVEV (reference sequence). This CDR3 contains 15 residues. The CDR3 loop is CASSGDGTDYNEQFF.

The V call is TRBV6-5, the J call TRBJ1-2; TCRdb calls TRBD1, which cannot be checked without DNA. CDR1 and CDR2 from the germline V gene are MNHEY and SVGAGI. The CDR3 is made up of 14 amino acids. The CDR3 loop is CASSRDRINYGYTF.

The rearrangement joins TRBV29-1 to TRBJ2-1; the D call of TRBD2 rests on TCRdb alone, since no DNA is present to check it. This CDR3 contains 17 residues. CDR1 is SQVTM and CDR2 is ANQGSEA in the germline V gene. CDR3 sequence: CSVEDTTSGVSYNEQFF.

The chain links TRBV4-1 to TRBJ1-2; TCRdb's D gene call, TRBD1, goes unchecked for lack of DNA. The germline gives CDR1 MGHRA, CDR2 YSYEKL. The CDR3 contains 15 residues. The CDR3: CASSHDGGSNYGYTF.

This chain links TRBV11-2 with TRBJ2-7; TCRdb lists TRBD2, though no DNA is available to test this call. This CDR3 is built from 16 residues. Germline V gene sequence: CDR1 SGHAT, CDR2 FQNNGV. The CDR3 loop is CASSPLKGPRDEEQYF.

The chain joins TRBV7-6 to TRBJ1-2; the D call from TCRdb, TRBD1, cannot be confirmed without DNA. Germline lookup yields CDR1 SGHVS and CDR2 FNYEAQ. This CDR3 comprises 16 residues. The CDR3 loop is CASSLGGYRTSHGYTF.

The chain has TRBV11-3 and TRBJ2-3; the D gene TCRdb calls, TRBD1, cannot be checked with no DNA. CDR1 and CDR2 (germline): SGHNT, YENEEA. This CDR3 comprises 14 residues. The chain's CDR3 is CASSSGPQTDTQYF.